The text below deals with one TCR beta chain. The sample comes from a study of blood T cell repertoires in COVID-19. Sequenced by immunoSEQ multiplex PCR; TCRdb stores in-frame clones only, minus some. The sample yields some 200,000 clones, nearly 90% seen once. The source is a man aged 55 to 70 with active or convalescent COVID-19. Sequenced: peripheral blood.

CDR3 region: CASSLAGRRQETQYF. The DNA for the CDR3 is TGTGCCAGCAGCCTCGCGGGACGCCGCCAAGAGACCCAGTACTTC. This chain joins TRBV14 and TRBJ2-5; TRBD2 might be the D (6 bases). Germline CDR1 reads SGHDN; CDR2 reads FVKESK. The length of the CDR3 is 15 residues. Trimming pared 4 bases from V and 1 base from J, leaving 13 bases between. The variable domain in full, with the rest retrieved from reference TRBV14 and TRBJ2-5, is EAGVTQFPSHSVIEKGQTVTLRCDPISGHDNLYWYRRVMGKEIKFLLHFVKESKQDESGMPNNRFLAERTGGTYSTLKVQPAELEDSGVYFCASSLAGRRQETQYFGPGTRLLVL.